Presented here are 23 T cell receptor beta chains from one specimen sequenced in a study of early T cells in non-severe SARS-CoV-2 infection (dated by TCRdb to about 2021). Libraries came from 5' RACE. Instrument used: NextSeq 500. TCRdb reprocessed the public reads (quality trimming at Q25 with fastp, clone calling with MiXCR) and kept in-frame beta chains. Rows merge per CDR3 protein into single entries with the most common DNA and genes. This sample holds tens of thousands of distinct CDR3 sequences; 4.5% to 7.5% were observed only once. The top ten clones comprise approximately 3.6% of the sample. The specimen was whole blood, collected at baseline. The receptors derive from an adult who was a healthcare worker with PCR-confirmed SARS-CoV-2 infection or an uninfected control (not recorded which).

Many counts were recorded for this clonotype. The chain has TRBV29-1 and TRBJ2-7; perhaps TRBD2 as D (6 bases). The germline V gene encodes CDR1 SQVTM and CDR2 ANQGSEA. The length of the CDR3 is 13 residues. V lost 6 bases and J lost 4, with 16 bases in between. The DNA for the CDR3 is TGCAGCGTCTTCCGGGGGACGGGGTACGAGCAGTACTTC. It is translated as CSVFRGTGYEQYF.

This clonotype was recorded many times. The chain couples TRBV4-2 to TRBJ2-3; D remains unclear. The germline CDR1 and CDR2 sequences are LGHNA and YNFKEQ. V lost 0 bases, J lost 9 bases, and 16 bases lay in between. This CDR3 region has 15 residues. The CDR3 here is CASSQEPTPPVTQYF. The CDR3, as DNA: TGTGCCAGCAGCCAAGAGCCTACCCCGCCAGTCACGCAGTATTTT.

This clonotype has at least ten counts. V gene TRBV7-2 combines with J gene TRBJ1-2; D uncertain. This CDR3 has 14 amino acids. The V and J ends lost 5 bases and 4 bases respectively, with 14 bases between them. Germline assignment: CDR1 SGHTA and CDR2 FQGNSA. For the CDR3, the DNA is TGTGCCAGCAGCCGAATTACAGAGCTCTATGGCTACACCTTC. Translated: CASSRITELYGYTF.

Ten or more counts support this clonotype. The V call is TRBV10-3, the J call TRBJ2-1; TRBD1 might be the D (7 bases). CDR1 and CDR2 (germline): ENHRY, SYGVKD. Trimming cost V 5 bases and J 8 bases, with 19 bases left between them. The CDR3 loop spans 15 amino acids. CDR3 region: CAISPQGTGGDEQFF. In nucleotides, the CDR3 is TGTGCCATCAGTCCACAGGGGACGGGCGGGGATGAGCAGTTCTTC.

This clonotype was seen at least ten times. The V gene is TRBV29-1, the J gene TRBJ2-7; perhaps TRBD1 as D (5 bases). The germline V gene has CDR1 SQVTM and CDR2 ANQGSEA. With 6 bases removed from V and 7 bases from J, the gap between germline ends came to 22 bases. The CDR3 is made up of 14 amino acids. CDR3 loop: CSVPDLQLPGEQYF. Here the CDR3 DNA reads TGCAGCGTGCCGGACCTTCAACTACCAGGGGAGCAGTACTTC.

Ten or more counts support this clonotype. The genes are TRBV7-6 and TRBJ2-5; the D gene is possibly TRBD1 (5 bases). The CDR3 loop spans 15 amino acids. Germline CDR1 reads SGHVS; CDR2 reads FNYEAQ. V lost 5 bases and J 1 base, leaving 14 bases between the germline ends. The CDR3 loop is CASSKLGRLQETQYF. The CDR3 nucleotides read TGTGCCAGCAGCAAGTTGGGGCGGCTCCAAGAGACCCAGTACTTC.

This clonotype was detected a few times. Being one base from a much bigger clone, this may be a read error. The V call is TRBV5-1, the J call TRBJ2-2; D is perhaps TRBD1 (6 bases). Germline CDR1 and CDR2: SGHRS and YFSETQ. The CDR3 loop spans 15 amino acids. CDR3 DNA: TGCGCCAGCAGCTTGACAGGGTCGGCCACCGGGGAGCCGTTTTTT. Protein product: CASSLTGSATGEPFF.

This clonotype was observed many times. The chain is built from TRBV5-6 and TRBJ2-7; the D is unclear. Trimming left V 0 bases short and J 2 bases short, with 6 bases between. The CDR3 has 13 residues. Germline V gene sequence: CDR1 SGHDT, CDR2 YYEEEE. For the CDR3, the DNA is TGTGCCAGCAGCTTGGACGGCACCTACGAGCAGTACTTC. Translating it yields CASSLDGTYEQYF.

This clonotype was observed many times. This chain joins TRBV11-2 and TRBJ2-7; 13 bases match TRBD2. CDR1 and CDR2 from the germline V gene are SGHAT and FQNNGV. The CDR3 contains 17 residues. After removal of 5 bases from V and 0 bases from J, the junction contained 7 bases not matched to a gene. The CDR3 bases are TGTGCCAGCAGCGGACCCGGGACTAGCGGGATCTCCTACGAGCAGTACTTC. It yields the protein CASSGPGTSGISYEQYF.

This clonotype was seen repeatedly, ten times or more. CDR3 protein: CASSPIPRGPEAFF. In DNA form, the CDR3 reads TGTGCCAGCAGTCCAATTCCCCGGGGCCCTGAAGCTTTCTTT. This chain joins TRBV27 and TRBJ1-1, with a tentative D call TRBD1 (5 bases). The germline V and J ends were trimmed by 5 bases and 6 bases, with 16 bases remaining between them. The CDR3 consists of 14 residues. Germline V gives CDR1 MNHEY, CDR2 SMNVEV (reference sequence).

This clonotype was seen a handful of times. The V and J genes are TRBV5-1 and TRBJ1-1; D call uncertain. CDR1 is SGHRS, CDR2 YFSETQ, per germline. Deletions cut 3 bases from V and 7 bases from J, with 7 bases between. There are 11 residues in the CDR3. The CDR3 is CASSSTYEAFF. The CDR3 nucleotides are TGCGCCAGCAGCTCCACCTATGAAGCTTTCTTT.

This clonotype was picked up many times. DNA of the CDR3: TGTGCCAGCACTCCAGGGCAGGGGGCAGAAGGCTACACCTTC. It codes for CASTPGQGAEGYTF. The rearrangement links TRBV7-8 to TRBJ1-2; 8 bases are shared with TRBD1. Germline V gene sequence: CDR1 SGHVS, CDR2 FQNEAQ. J lost 8 bases, V lost 7 bases, and 12 bases had no gene match. The CDR3 is 14 amino acids.

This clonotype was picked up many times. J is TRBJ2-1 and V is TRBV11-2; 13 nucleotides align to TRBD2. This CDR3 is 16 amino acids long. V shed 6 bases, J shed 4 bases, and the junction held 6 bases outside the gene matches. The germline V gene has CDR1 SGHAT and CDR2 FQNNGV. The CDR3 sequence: CASRHPGLAGYNEQFF. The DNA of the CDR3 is TGTGCCAGCAGGCATCCGGGACTAGCGGGGTACAATGAGCAGTTCTTC.

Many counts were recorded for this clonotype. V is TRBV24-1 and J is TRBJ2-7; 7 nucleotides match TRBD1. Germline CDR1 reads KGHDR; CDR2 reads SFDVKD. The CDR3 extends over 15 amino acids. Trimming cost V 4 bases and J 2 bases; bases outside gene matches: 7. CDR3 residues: CATSDPRTGTYEQYF. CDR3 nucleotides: TGTGCCACCAGTGACCCCCGGACAGGCACCTACGAGCAGTACTTC.

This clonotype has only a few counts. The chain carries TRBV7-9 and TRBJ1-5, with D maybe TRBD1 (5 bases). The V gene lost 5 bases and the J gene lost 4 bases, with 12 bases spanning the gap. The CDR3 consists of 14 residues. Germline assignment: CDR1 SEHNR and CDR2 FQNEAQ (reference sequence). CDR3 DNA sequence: TGTGCCAGCAGCCCCGGGACGGAGAATCAGCCCCAGCATTTT. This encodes CASSPGTENQPQHF.

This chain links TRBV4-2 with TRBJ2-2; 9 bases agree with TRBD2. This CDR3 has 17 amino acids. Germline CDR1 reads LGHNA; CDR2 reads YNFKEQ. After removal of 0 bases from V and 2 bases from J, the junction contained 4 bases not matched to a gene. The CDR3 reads CASSQESLAGNTGELFF. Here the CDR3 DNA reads TGTGCCAGCAGCCAAGAGTCTCTAGCGGGAAACACCGGGGAGCTGTTTTTT.

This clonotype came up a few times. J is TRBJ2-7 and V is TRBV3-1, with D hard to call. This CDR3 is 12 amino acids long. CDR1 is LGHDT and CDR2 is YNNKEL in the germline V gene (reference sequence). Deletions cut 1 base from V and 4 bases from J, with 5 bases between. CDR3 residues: CASSQVRYEQYF. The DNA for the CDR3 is TGTGCCAGCAGCCAAGTGAGGTACGAGCAGTACTTC.

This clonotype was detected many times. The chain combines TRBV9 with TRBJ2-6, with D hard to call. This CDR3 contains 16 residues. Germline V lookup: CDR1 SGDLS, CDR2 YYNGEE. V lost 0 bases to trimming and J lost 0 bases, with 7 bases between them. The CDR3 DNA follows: TGTGCCAGCAGCGTAGTGCCTATCTCTGGGGCCAACGTCCTGACTTTC. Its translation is CASSVVPISGANVLTF.

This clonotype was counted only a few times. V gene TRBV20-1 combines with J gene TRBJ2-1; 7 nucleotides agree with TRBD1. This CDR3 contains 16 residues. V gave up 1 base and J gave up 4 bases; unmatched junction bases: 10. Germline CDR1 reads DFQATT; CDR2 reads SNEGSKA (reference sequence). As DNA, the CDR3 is TGCAGTGCTAGAGCCACTCAGGGACAGCCTTACAATGAGCAGTTCTTC. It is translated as CSARATQGQPYNEQFF.

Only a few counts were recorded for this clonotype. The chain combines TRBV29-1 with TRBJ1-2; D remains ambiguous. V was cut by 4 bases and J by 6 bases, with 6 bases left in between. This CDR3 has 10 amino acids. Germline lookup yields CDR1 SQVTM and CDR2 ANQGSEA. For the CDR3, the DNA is TGCAGCGTTGTACAGAATGGCTACACCTTC. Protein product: CSVVQNGYTF.

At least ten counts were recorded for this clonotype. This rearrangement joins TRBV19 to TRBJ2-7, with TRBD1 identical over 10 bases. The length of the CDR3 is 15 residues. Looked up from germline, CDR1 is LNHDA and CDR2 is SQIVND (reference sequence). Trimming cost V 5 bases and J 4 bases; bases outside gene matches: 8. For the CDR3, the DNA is TGTGCCAGTAGTTCCTCCGGGACAGGGGTTTACGAGCAGTACTTC. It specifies CASSSSGTGVYEQYF.

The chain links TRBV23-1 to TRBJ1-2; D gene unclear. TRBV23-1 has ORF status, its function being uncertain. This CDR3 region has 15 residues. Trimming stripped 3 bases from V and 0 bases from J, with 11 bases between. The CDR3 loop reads CASSQERAPNYGYTF. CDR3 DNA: TGCGCCAGCAGTCAGGAGCGGGCCCCTAACTATGGCTACACCTTC.

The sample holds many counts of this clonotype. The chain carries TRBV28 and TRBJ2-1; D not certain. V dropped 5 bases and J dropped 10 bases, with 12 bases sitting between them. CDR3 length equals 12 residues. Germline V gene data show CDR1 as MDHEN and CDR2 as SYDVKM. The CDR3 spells CASSLGPHEQFF. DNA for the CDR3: TGTGCCAGCAGTCTGGGCCCGCACGAGCAGTTCTTC.